This T cell receptor beta chain was profiled in a study of T cell responses to AZD1222 COVID-19 vaccine. Study observations and caveats: Vaccine-associated CD4 TCRs spanned spike, dominant at 160-218 and 743-854. The sample set comprised mostly white British donors with more females, and clonal diversity was possibly underestimated. Sampled repertoires all dated from after the peak T cell response. Spike-specific TCR breadth rose after two AZD1222 doses, and depth rose as well.

Of note for this clone: Its antigen is currently unknown.

This CDR3 has 17 residues. Germline V gives CDR1 MGHRA, CDR2 YSYEKL. Trimming left V 0 bases short and J 1 base short, with 13 bases between. Method: immunoSEQ multiplex PCR; TCRdb's copy keeps in-frame clones and lacks some. The sample yields 110,000 to 150,000 clones, roughly 90% seen once. Here the sequenced sample was peripheral blood, taken on day 0 of AZD1222 vaccination. This TCR derives from an adult in good health. The chain has TRBV4-1 and TRBJ2-1; D may be TRBD1 (6 bases). CDR3 loop: CASSQDHPGTSYNEQFF. CDR3 DNA: TGCGCCAGCAGCCAAGATCACCCGGGGACATCCTACAATGAGCAGTTCTTC.